This T cell receptor beta chain was sequenced during a study of CD8+ T cells in alopecia areata. In the study overall: Twice daily, treated patients received 5 to 10 mg of oral tofacitinib.

After isolation, RNA underwent reverse transcription to generate cDNA as the sequencing template. The data were produced by immunoSEQ multiplex PCR, yet TCRdb's version contains in-frame clones alone and is incomplete. The sample contains around 140,000 clones, around 50% of which appear only once. Sorted out of PBMCs were CD4+ T cells and CD8+ T cells. Study outcomes and limitations: Clonality was higher in lesional than normal scalp, especially in alopecia totalis/universalis. Mice gave a clearer picture of TCR sharing than patients did, possibly for HLA-related reasons.

The CDR3 consists of 14 residues. The germline gives CDR1 SGHDT, CDR2 YYEEEE. V lost 4 bases to trimming and J lost 4 bases, with 9 bases between them. Remarks on this clone: The antigen is unknown.

The source is a human donor with alopecia areata. This chain uses TRBV5-6 with TRBJ2-6, with D unresolved. The sequenced sample was CD4+ T cells sorted from blood. CDR3 coding DNA: TGTGCCAGCAGCCCTCCCGGCGGGGCCAACGTCCTGACTTTC. This codes for CASSPPGGANVLTF.